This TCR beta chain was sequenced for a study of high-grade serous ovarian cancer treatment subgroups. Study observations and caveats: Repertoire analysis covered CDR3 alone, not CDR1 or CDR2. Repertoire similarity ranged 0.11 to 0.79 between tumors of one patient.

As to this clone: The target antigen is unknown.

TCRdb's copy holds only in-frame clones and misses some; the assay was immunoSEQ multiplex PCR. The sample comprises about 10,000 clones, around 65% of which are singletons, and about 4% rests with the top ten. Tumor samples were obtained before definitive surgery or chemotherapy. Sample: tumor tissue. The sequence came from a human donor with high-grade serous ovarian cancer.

The CDR3 is CASTPLGDLAGTTYNEQFF. CDR3 nucleotide sequence: TGTGCCAGCACCCCCCTGGGGGACTTAGCGGGGACTACTTACAATGAGCAGTTCTTC. The chain employs TRBV7-9 and TRBJ2-1; 8 bases fit TRBD2. In germline, CDR1 is SEHNR, CDR2 FQNEAQ (reference sequence). V gave up 7 bases and J gave up 4 bases; unmatched junction bases: 21. The CDR3 runs 19 residues.